The entry below describes one T cell receptor beta chain. Its cognate antigen is unknown. TCRdb reprocessed the reads with MiXCR, giving one entry per CDR3 protein. Among around 69,000 distinct CDR3 sequences, 25% to 30% were seen once, and the ten largest hold 59%. The CDR3 consists of 17 residues. Germline values: CDR1 SGHVS, CDR2 FNYEAQ. Trimming removed 4 bases from V and 3 bases from J; junction bases left unmatched: 13. This sample was included in a study of T cell repertoires in cytomegalovirus infection. The chain joins TRBV7-6 to TRBJ2-7, with 9 bases fitting TRBD1. The material sequenced was CD8+ T cells from cultured PBMCs, taken from culture after CMV antigen stimulation. This receptor was taken from a human donor in good health (CMV status not recorded). Some clones in this sample may be carry-over from other donors' samples. The CDR3 DNA follows: TGTGCCAGCAGCTCCGTTCTAGGACAGGGGAGGAACTACGAGCAGTACTTC. The encoded protein is CASSSVLGQGRNYEQYF.